The T cell receptor beta chain described here comes from a study of blood T cell repertoires in COVID-19. At the level of the study: Acute and convalescent COVID-19 specimens originated in the United States, Italy and Spain.

The CDR3 totals 17 residues. Trimming removed 3 bases from V and 5 bases from J; junction bases left unmatched: 12. Germline loops: CDR1 SGDLS, CDR2 YYNGEE. In the source study's methods: Using reference gene primer amplification, nucleated cell counts were estimated. TCRdb's table, derived via immunoSEQ multiplex PCR, lists solely in-frame clones and lacks some. The D gene and trimming were derived from the DNA, and the V and J assignments and clone size from that table. The table has 250,000 or so clones, roughly 80% seen once. The receptor was derived from a man aged 55 to 69 with acute or convalescent COVID-19. V gene TRBV9 combines with J gene TRBJ2-3, with TRBD2 matching 10 bases. Sample: peripheral blood. CDR3 nucleotides: TGTGCCAGCAGCGGAATACTAGCGGGGATTAGTGGAGATACGCAGTATTTT. Encoded protein: CASSGILAGISGDTQYF. The whole variable domain, filled in from reference TRBV9 and TRBJ2-3, reads DSGVTQTPKHLITATGQRVTLRCSPRSGDLSVYWYQQSLDQGLQFLIQYYNGEERAKGNILERFSAQQFPDLHSELNLSSLELGDSALYFCASSGILAGISGDTQYFGPGTRLTVL.